Sequencing of this T cell receptor beta chain was carried out in a study of glioma-infiltrating T cells after dendritic cell vaccination. Background on the study: Patients received autologous tumor lysate-pulsed dendritic cell vaccination between about 2002 and 2012.

Germline values: CDR1 SGHRS, CDR2 YFSETQ. This CDR3 is built from 15 residues. V shed 0 bases, J shed 2 bases, and the junction held 2 bases outside the gene matches. The protocol was immunoSEQ multiplex PCR, while the TCRdb copy is restricted to in-frame clones and leaves out a portion. The top ten hold 16% of the sample, which has more than 90 clones, over 70% seen once. This specimen consisted of tumor tissue, obtained before dendritic cell vaccination. This chain links TRBV5-1 with TRBJ2-1; 7 bases map to TRBD2. The receptor was derived from a human donor with glioblastoma. CDR3 sequence reads: CASSLAAGAYNEQFF. CDR3 sequence (DNA): TGCGCCAGCAGCTTGGCGGCGGGGGCCTACAATGAGCAGTTCTTC. The full variable domain, completed using reference TRBV5-1 and TRBJ2-1, is KAGVTQTPRYLIKTRGQQVTLSCSPISGHRSVSWYQQTPGQGLQFLFEYFSETQRNKGNFPGRFSGRQFSNSRSEMNVSTLELGDSALYLCASSLAAGAYNEQFFGPGTRLTVL.